A single sample is the source of the 24 T cell receptor beta chains below, sequenced in a study of blood T cell repertoires in COVID-19. Repertoires were generated with immunoSEQ multiplex PCR, while TCRdb's copy carries only in-frame clones and drops some. The table includes 130,000 or so clones, approximately 80% detected once. Sequencing was carried out using peripheral blood. Receptor source: a human donor in a cohort sampled during active COVID-19.

J is TRBJ2-3 and V is TRBV12-3 or TRBV12-4; 7 bases map to TRBD2. CDR3 length: 13 residues. With 5 bases clipped from V and 4 bases from J, the junction kept 3 bases outside the gene matches. CDR3 DNA sequence: TGTGCCAGCAGTCGGGAGGAGTCAGATACGCAGTATTTT. This gives the protein CASSREESDTQYF.

This sequence joins TRBV2 and TRBJ2-3, with 7 bases aligning to TRBD1. The V gene end was trimmed by 6 bases and the J gene end by 6 bases; junction bases not matched to a gene: 3. This CDR3 is 12 amino acids long. Germline assignment: CDR1 SNHLY and CDR2 FYNNEI. This CDR3 reads CASRKQGDTQYF. The CDR3, as DNA: TGTGCCAGCAGGAAACAGGGGGATACGCAGTATTTT.

The chain combines TRBV19 with TRBJ2-5, with 12 nucleotides matching TRBD2. The CDR3 runs 17 residues. V lost 1 base, J lost 4 bases, and 7 bases stayed unmatched. In germline, CDR1 is LNHDA, CDR2 SQIVND (reference sequence). DNA for the CDR3: TGTGCCAGTAGTATAGGGACTAGCGGGGACTTGGTAGAGACCCAGTACTTC. Protein: CASSIGTSGDLVETQYF.

This clone was counted between two and nine times. The chain is built from TRBV28 and TRBJ2-1, with TRBD1 matching over 8 bases. V was pared by 6 bases and J by 1 base, with 5 bases of the junction left unmatched. The CDR3 is made up of 15 amino acids. Per the germline V gene, CDR1 is MDHEN and CDR2 is SYDVKM. The CDR3: CASRQGARSYNEQFF. In nucleotides, the CDR3 is TGTGCCAGCAGGCAGGGGGCGCGATCCTACAATGAGCAGTTCTTC. Based on the CDR3 plus reference TRBV28 and TRBJ2-1, the full variable domain is DVKVTQSSRYLVKRTGEKVFLECVQDMDHENMFWYRQDPGLGLRLIYFSYDVKMKEKGDIPEGYSVSREKKERFSLILESASTNQTSMYLCASRQGARSYNEQFFGPGTRLTVL.

This clone was seen more than once but under ten times. V gene TRBV5-1 combines with J gene TRBJ2-3; D call uncertain. V was pared by 0 bases and J by 1 base, with 6 bases between. Germline V gene lookup returns CDR1 SGHRS and CDR2 YFSETQ. The CDR3 length is 14 residues. CDR3 in amino acids: CASSLERGTDTQYF. In nucleotides, the CDR3 is TGCGCCAGCAGCTTGGAACGGGGCACAGATACGCAGTATTTT.

This clone appeared a single time. V and J are TRBV30 and TRBJ2-3; the match to TRBD2 covers 8 bases. The CDR3 runs to 15 residues. The trim removed 2 bases at V and 1 base at J, leaving 5 bases unmatched. Germline-derived CDR1 and CDR2 are GTSNPN and SVGIG (reference sequence). The CDR3 sequence is CAWSQGLARTDTQYF. The DNA of the CDR3 is TGTGCCTGGAGTCAAGGACTAGCCCGCACAGATACGCAGTATTTT.

On this clone: The same CDR3 also results from other DNA sequences found in this sample. The chain has TRBV7-9 and TRBJ1-1; D ambiguous. The V end was cut by 3 bases, the J end by 2 bases, with 7 bases between. Germline loops: CDR1 SEHNR, CDR2 FQNEAQ (reference sequence). This CDR3 spans 13 amino acids. CDR3 amino acids: CASSFGGNTEAFF. CDR3 DNA: TGTGCCAGCAGCTTCGGAGGAAACACTGAAGCTTTCTTT.

The rearrangement joins TRBV11-2 to TRBJ2-1; 7 bases line up with TRBD2. CDR1 SGHAT and CDR2 FQNNGV come from the germline V gene. The ends lost 5 bases at V and 0 bases at J; junction bases unmatched: 10. The CDR3 has 17 residues. This CDR3 is CASSLLAGYSSYNEQFF. The CDR3 DNA follows: TGTGCCAGCAGCCTCTTAGCGGGCTACAGCTCCTACAATGAGCAGTTCTTC.

The V gene is TRBV5-1, the J gene TRBJ1-1, with 9 positions matching TRBD1. V dropped 2 bases and J dropped 5; count of bases not matched to a gene: 4. This CDR3 contains 14 residues. Germline assignment: CDR1 SGHRS and CDR2 YFSETQ. The CDR3 DNA reads TGCGCCAGCAGCTTAGGGACAGGGAGGACTGAAGCTTTCTTT. The encoded protein is CASSLGTGRTEAFF.

The chain's CDR3 is CAWSRDRNEKLFF. CDR3 DNA: TGTGCCTGGAGCCGGGACAGGAATGAAAAACTGTTTTTT. The rearrangement joins TRBV30 to TRBJ1-4, with 8 bases that match TRBD1. Looked up from germline, CDR1 is GTSNPN and CDR2 is SVGIG (reference sequence). The CDR3 totals 13 residues. Unmatched junction bases numbered 2, after V lost 3 bases and J lost 5 bases.

V usage is TRBV18 and J usage is TRBJ2-1, with 10 bases identical to TRBD2. Trimming cost V 2 bases and J 9 bases; bases outside gene matches: 10. Germline V gene data show CDR1 as KGHSH and CDR2 as LQKENI. The CDR3 totals 16 residues. CDR3 in amino acids: CASSPGSGRASGEQFF. The CDR3 bases are TGTGCCAGCTCACCAGGGAGCGGGAGGGCCAGTGGTGAGCAGTTCTTC.

This chain connects TRBV18 to TRBJ2-5; TRBD2 matches 7 bases. The CDR3 spans 13 residues. Germline lookup yields CDR1 KGHSH and CDR2 LQKENI. The ends lost 2 bases at V and 5 bases at J; junction bases unmatched: 2. The CDR3 sequence is CASSPKLAETQYF. In DNA, the CDR3 is TGTGCCAGCTCACCAAAACTAGCGGAGACCCAGTACTTC.

The chain employs TRBV4-1 and TRBJ2-4; tentatively, D is TRBD1 (6 bases). V was cut by 1 base and J by 4 bases, with 23 bases left in between. The CDR3 totals 19 residues. Germline V gene data show CDR1 as MGHRA and CDR2 as YSYEKL. The CDR3 loop is CASSQGYVLIEQGKNIQYF. Written as DNA, the CDR3 is TGCGCCAGCAGCCAAGGTTACGTTCTAATAGAACAGGGTAAAAACATTCAGTACTTC.

The V gene is TRBV3-1 (or the pseudogene TRBV3-2), the J gene TRBJ2-3, with 10 positions matching TRBD2. This CDR3 is 16 amino acids long. The V segment lost 4 bases and the J segment 2 bases; nucleotides outside the gene matches: 6. CDR1 is LGHDT, CDR2 YNNKEL, per germline (reference sequence). This chain's CDR3 is CASSLQLAGATDTQYF. CDR3 sequence (DNA): TGTGCCAGCAGCCTCCAGCTAGCGGGAGCCACAGATACGCAGTATTTT.

This clone appeared a single time. The V and J genes are TRBV7-8 and TRBJ1-5, with 7 bases lining up with TRBD1. J was trimmed by 6 bases and V by 1 base; bases with no gene match: 9. The CDR3 has 16 amino acids. Germline V gene lookup returns CDR1 SGHVS and CDR2 FQNEAQ. The CDR3 region is CASSLGIGGSFQPQHF. As DNA, the CDR3 is TGTGCCAGCAGCTTAGGGATAGGGGGCTCTTTTCAGCCCCAGCATTTT.

The chain uses TRBV7-9 and TRBJ2-3; D is perhaps TRBD1 (6 bases). Germline V gives CDR1 SEHNR, CDR2 FQNEAQ (reference sequence). The CDR3 extends over 18 amino acids. Trimming removed 4 bases at V and 0 bases at J, with 20 bases between. The chain's CDR3 is CASSSTRTGTSSTDTQYF. CDR3 nucleotide sequence: TGTGCCAGCAGCTCAACCAGGACCGGGACATCGAGCACAGATACGCAGTATTTT.

This clone occurred once. V gene TRBV7-9 combines with J gene TRBJ2-5; 8 bases line up with TRBD2. Losses at the gene ends were 3 bases for V and 2 bases for J; bases not matched to a gene: 2. Looked up from germline, CDR1 is SEHNR and CDR2 is FQNEAQ (reference sequence). CDR3 length: 14 amino acids. The CDR3 DNA follows: TGTGCCAGCAGCTTGGGACTAGGGCAAGAGACCCAGTACTTC. It specifies CASSLGLGQETQYF.

This clone was counted a single time. V usage is TRBV10-3 and J usage is TRBJ2-3, with unresolved D. Between the trimmed V and J ends, which lost 3 bases and 9 bases, there was a span of 10 bases. This CDR3 is built from 12 residues. Germline V gene lookup returns CDR1 ENHRY and CDR2 SYGVKD. CDR3 in amino acids: CAISDGRLTQYF. The CDR3 bases are TGTGCCATCAGTGATGGCAGGTTAACGCAGTATTTT.

This clone was seen more than once but under ten times. The chain links TRBV4-3 to TRBJ2-7, with D tentatively TRBD1 (6 bases). The CDR3 is made up of 14 amino acids. Germline CDR1 is LGHNA and CDR2 is YSLEER. The germline V and J ends were trimmed by 3 bases and 1 base, with 10 bases remaining between them. The CDR3 reads CASSHSDRSYEQYF. The CDR3, as DNA: TGCGCCAGCAGCCATTCCGACAGGTCCTACGAGCAGTACTTC.

The rearrangement links TRBV19 to TRBJ1-1; the D gene is possibly TRBD1 (6 bases). The germline CDR1 and CDR2 sequences are LNHDA and SQIVND (reference sequence). V lost 6 bases to trimming and J lost 3 bases, with 20 bases between them. The CDR3 contains 16 residues. CDR3 loop: CASRESTRGRDTEAFF. The CDR3 nucleotides read TGTGCCAGTAGGGAGTCAACCAGGGGTCGGGACACTGAAGCTTTCTTT.

This chain uses TRBV5-1 with TRBJ2-7, with D tentatively TRBD1 (5 bases). V shed 0 bases and J shed 8 bases, with 18 bases lying between them. The germline V gene has CDR1 SGHRS and CDR2 YFSETQ. The CDR3 totals 15 residues. DNA of the CDR3: TGCGCCAGCAGCTTGGTAGGGGCGGCGTCGCACAAGCAGTACTTC. Translating gives CASSLVGAASHKQYF.

V and J are TRBV7-6 and TRBJ2-1; 13 bases align to TRBD2. Per the germline V gene, CDR1 is SGHVS and CDR2 is FNYEAQ. The CDR3 covers 18 residues. Germline trimming cut 4 bases from V and 2 bases from J; bases unmatched to any gene: 8. The CDR3 reads CASSSTRTSGGAYNEQFF. CDR3 DNA: TGTGCCAGCAGCTCCACTCGAACTAGCGGGGGGGCCTACAATGAGCAGTTCTTC.

This sequence joins TRBV13 and TRBJ1-3; 9 bases agree with TRBD1. Losses at the gene ends were 5 bases for V and 1 base for J; bases not matched to a gene: 9. Per the germline V gene, CDR1 is PRHDT and CDR2 is FYEKMQ (reference sequence). The CDR3 is made up of 17 amino acids. CDR3 nucleotides: TGTGCCAGCAGCGTGGACAGGGGTTTTCTGTCTGGAAACACCATATATTTT. It encodes CASSVDRGFLSGNTIYF.

The CDR3 spells CASSQTSTGVNTEAFF. Here the CDR3 DNA reads TGTGCCAGCAGTCAAACCTCAACAGGGGTGAACACTGAAGCTTTCTTT. The chain links TRBV6-6 to TRBJ1-1; 7 nucleotides align to TRBD1. Looked up from germline, CDR1 is MNHNY and CDR2 is SVGAGI (reference sequence). This CDR3 has 16 amino acids. J gave up 0 bases and V 5 bases, and 9 bases lay outside the gene matches.